Following are 28 T cell receptor beta chains from one sample sequenced in a study of blood T cell repertoires in COVID-19. Method: immunoSEQ multiplex PCR; TCRdb's copy keeps in-frame clones and lacks some. The sample contains around 450,000 clones, nearly 90% of which appear only once. Sequencing was carried out using PBMCs or T cells enriched from blood (not recorded which). The receptor set was obtained from a woman between 18 and 29 years old with acute COVID-19.

This chain uses TRBV15 with TRBJ1-5, with no clear D. Trimming removed 0 bases at V and 5 bases at J, with 8 bases between. This CDR3 has 14 residues. CDR1 is LNHNV and CDR2 is YYDKDF in the germline V gene (reference sequence). The CDR3 DNA is TGTGCCACCAGCAGAGATTTTGCGGATCAGCCCCAGCATTTT. Translated: CATSRDFADQPQHF.

With regard to this clone: This sample includes further DNA sequences coding for the same CDR3. This chain joins TRBV20-1 and TRBJ1-2, with a weak D call TRBD1 (6 bases). Trimming cost V 3 bases and J 4 bases, with 18 bases left between them. CDR3 size: 15 residues. Germline loops: CDR1 DFQATT, CDR2 SNEGSKA (reference sequence). The CDR3 DNA reads as TGCAGTGCTAGTCCCCCCAAGGGGGTCCCCTATGGCTACACCTTC. Translated: CSASPPKGVPYGYTF.

This chain links TRBV4-1 with TRBJ1-5, with D possibly TRBD1 on 6 matching bases. The ends were cut back, 0 bases at V and 0 bases at J, with 18 bases in the middle. In germline, CDR1 is MGHRA, CDR2 YSYEKL. The CDR3 is 19 residues long. The CDR3 DNA sequence: TGCGCCAGCAGCCAAGATTTACAGGGTATGGGGTATAGCAATCAGCCCCAGCATTTT. Its translation: CASSQDLQGMGYSNQPQHF.

The chain employs TRBV10-3 and TRBJ1-2; perhaps TRBD1 as D (5 bases). The CDR3 has 12 residues. The germline V gene encodes CDR1 ENHRY and CDR2 SYGVKD. V was trimmed by 3 bases and J by 6 bases, leaving 8 bases between them. The CDR3 region is CAISESGHGYTF. CDR3 DNA sequence: TGTGCCATCAGTGAATCAGGGCATGGCTACACCTTC.

The V and J genes are TRBV28 and TRBJ1-3; D is ambiguous. Trimming cost V 7 bases and J 2 bases, with 6 bases left between them. The germline gives CDR1 MDHEN, CDR2 SYDVKM. CDR3 length: 12 amino acids. Here the CDR3 reads CASTKAGNTIYF. For the CDR3, the DNA is TGTGCCAGCACTAAAGCTGGAAACACCATATATTTT.

The chain has TRBV11-3 and TRBJ2-7; no clear D gene. This CDR3 region has 10 residues. Germline lookup yields CDR1 SGHNT and CDR2 YENEEA. With 2 bases removed from V and 9 bases from J, the gap between germline ends came to 5 bases. CDR3 in DNA: TGTGCCAGCAGCTTACGCGGGCAGTACTTC. Translated: CASSLRGQYF.

The V and J genes are TRBV27 and TRBJ2-2; TRBD1 aligns across 7 bases. Losses at the gene ends were 3 bases for V and 6 bases for J; bases not matched to a gene: 10. Germline-derived CDR1 and CDR2 are MNHEY and SMNVEV (reference sequence). CDR3 size: 16 residues. Here the CDR3 reads CASSFPRDRGPGELFF. The CDR3, as DNA: TGTGCCAGCAGTTTCCCCCGGGACAGAGGTCCCGGGGAGCTGTTTTTT.

The J gene is TRBJ1-2, the V gene TRBV18; unclear D gene. This CDR3 has 14 amino acids. The ends were cut back, 6 bases at V and 4 bases at J, with 15 bases in the middle. Germline V lookup: CDR1 KGHSH, CDR2 LQKENI. CDR3 sequence: CASSPRVGIYGYTF. As DNA, the CDR3 is TGTGCCAGCTCTCCTCGGGTAGGAATCTATGGCTACACCTTC.

The chain carries TRBV5-4 and TRBJ1-1; D is perhaps TRBD1 (6 bases). V lost 0 bases and J 6 bases, leaving 9 bases between the germline ends. The CDR3 runs 13 residues. Germline CDR1 is SGHNT and CDR2 is YYREEE (reference sequence). The CDR3 protein is CASSLGGGAEAFF. Here the CDR3 DNA reads TGTGCCAGCAGCTTGGGGGGGGGCGCTGAAGCTTTCTTT.

The chain uses TRBV4-1 and TRBJ2-1; 9 bases line up with TRBD1. V lost 6 bases to trimming and J lost 2 bases; unmatched junction nucleotides: 5. CDR3 length: 15 amino acids. Germline-derived CDR1 and CDR2 are MGHRA and YSYEKL. The CDR3 is CASRQDRGPYNEQFF. CDR3 in DNA: TGCGCCAGCAGACAGGACAGGGGCCCCTACAATGAGCAGTTCTTC.

The chain links TRBV5-1 to TRBJ1-3; 7 nucleotides match TRBD1. V lost 2 bases to trimming and J lost 4 bases; unmatched junction nucleotides: 9. Looked up from germline, CDR1 is SGHRS and CDR2 is YFSETQ. The CDR3 extends over 16 amino acids. CDR3: CASSLLGQPAGNTIYF. CDR3 nucleotides: TGCGCCAGCAGCTTATTGGGACAGCCGGCCGGAAACACCATATATTTT. Full variable domain (missing parts from reference TRBV5-1 and TRBJ1-3): KAGVTQTPRYLIKTRGQQVTLSCSPISGHRSVSWYQQTPGQGLQFLFEYFSETQRNKGNFPGRFSGRQFSNSRSEMNVSTLELGDSALYLCASSLLGQPAGNTIYFGEGSWLTVV.

This chain uses TRBV4-1 with TRBJ1-2; perhaps TRBD1 as D (5 bases). The CDR3 loop spans 12 amino acids. V was cut by 6 bases and J by 3 bases, with 8 bases left in between. CDR1 is MGHRA, CDR2 YSYEKL, per germline. CDR3 protein: CASRGPHYGYTF. CDR3 sequence (DNA): TGCGCCAGCAGGGGGCCCCACTATGGCTACACCTTC.

The rearrangement uses TRBV30 and TRBJ1-2; the D is unclear. This CDR3 has 15 residues. The V and J ends lost 5 bases and 7 bases respectively, with 23 bases between them. CDR1 is GTSNPN and CDR2 is SVGIG in the germline V gene (reference sequence). The DNA for the CDR3 is TGTGCCTGGGACCAACCGGACGGAGGAATCTTTGGCTACACCTTC. Translating it yields CAWDQPDGGIFGYTF.

The rearrangement links TRBV28 to TRBJ1-4; 7 nucleotides match TRBD1. The CDR3 has 16 residues. Per the germline V gene, CDR1 is MDHEN and CDR2 is SYDVKM. With V trimmed by 6 bases and J by 6 bases, 13 bases remained unmatched. The CDR3: CASRGRQGRDYEKLFF. The CDR3 bases are TGTGCCAGCAGGGGGAGACAGGGACGAGATTATGAAAAACTGTTTTTT.

This clone was detected a few times. The DNA for the CDR3 is TGTGCCAGCAGTTACAGGGGTTCGGGAATGAACACTGAAGCTTTCTTT. Translating gives CASSYRGSGMNTEAFF. V usage is TRBV5-5 and J usage is TRBJ1-1, with 7 bases matching TRBD1. This CDR3 contains 16 residues. Germline assignment: CDR1 SGHKS and CDR2 YYEKEE (reference sequence). After removal of 5 bases from V and 0 bases from J, the junction contained 10 bases not matched to a gene.

This chain uses TRBV7-9 with TRBJ2-1; 11 bases line up with TRBD2. The CDR3 contains 16 residues. V trimming: 5 bases; J trimming: 0 bases; junction bases outside the gene matches: 3. Looked up from germline, CDR1 is SEHNR and CDR2 is FQNEAQ (reference sequence). The CDR3 sequence: CASSTTSGTSYNEQFF. The CDR3 bases are TGTGCCAGCAGCACGACTAGCGGGACCTCCTACAATGAGCAGTTCTTC.

The DNA of the CDR3 is TGTGCCAGCAGCTTAGGACAGCCTGGACTAGTTGGCTACACCTTC. Its translation is CASSLGQPGLVGYTF. This chain joins TRBV11-2 and TRBJ1-2, with TRBD1 as a possible D gene (5 bases). V dropped 1 base and J dropped 7 bases, with 16 bases sitting between them. CDR3 length: 15 residues. CDR1 and CDR2 from the germline V gene are SGHAT and FQNNGV.

This clone appeared a few times. The V and J genes are TRBV7-3 and TRBJ1-5, with D perhaps TRBD1 (5 bases). V was cut by 3 bases and J by 0 bases, with 12 bases left in between. CDR1 and CDR2 (germline): SGHTA, FQGTGA. This CDR3 spans 16 amino acids. DNA for the CDR3: TGTGCCAGCAGCTTTTCCAGGGCTATTAGCAATCAGCCCCAGCATTTT. The encoded protein is CASSFSRAISNQPQHF.

V gene TRBV2 combines with J gene TRBJ2-5; 10 nucleotides agree with TRBD1. CDR3 length: 15 amino acids. V lost 6 bases and J lost 5; bases outside the gene matches: 9. In germline, CDR1 is SNHLY, CDR2 FYNNEI. This CDR3 reads CASSRDRGRSETQYF. The CDR3 DNA reads as TGTGCCAGCAGCCGGGACAGGGGCAGATCCGAGACCCAGTACTTC.

This clone was observed a single time. The V call is TRBV9, the J call TRBJ2-3; D may be TRBD2 (5 bases). The CDR3 extends over 13 amino acids. V was cut by 6 bases and J by 3 bases, with 11 bases left in between. In germline, CDR1 is SGDLS, CDR2 YYNGEE. CDR3 in DNA: TGTGCCAGCACTCCGGGGAGAACAGATACGCAGTATTTT. Translated, it gives CASTPGRTDTQYF.

This sequence joins TRBV7-2 and TRBJ1-3; no reliable D call. Germline V gene sequence: CDR1 SGHTA, CDR2 FQGNSA. Trimming pared 1 base from V and 2 bases from J, leaving 6 bases between. CDR3 length equals 14 residues. CDR3 nucleotide sequence: TGTGCCAGCAGCTTAGGAGGAACTGGAAACACCATATATTTT. Its protein product is CASSLGGTGNTIYF.

This clone was detected ten times or more. This chain uses TRBV5-1 with TRBJ1-6; 7 bases are shared with TRBD1. Germline CDR1 reads SGHRS; CDR2 reads YFSETQ. This CDR3 spans 14 amino acids. J was trimmed by 8 bases and V by 2 bases; bases with no gene match: 4. DNA of the CDR3: TGCGCCAGCAGCTTTACAGGGGCTGATTCACCCCTCCACTTT. The encoded protein is CASSFTGADSPLHF.

The gene calls are TRBV10-2 and TRBJ2-7; D perhaps matches TRBD1 (6 bases). CDR1 WSHSY and CDR2 SAAADI come from the germline V gene. The V end was cut by 4 bases, the J end by 5 bases, with 12 bases between. The length of the CDR3 is 13 residues. The CDR3 region has the DNA TGCGCCAGCAGTGTGGGGGCTCTGGACGAGCAGTACTTC. It is translated as CASSVGALDEQYF.

The rearrangement uses TRBV5-1 and TRBJ2-7, with 10 bases that match TRBD2. J lost 2 bases, V lost 0 bases, and 8 bases had no gene match. CDR1 and CDR2 from the germline V gene are SGHRS and YFSETQ. The CDR3 spans 17 residues. The CDR3 DNA sequence: TGCGCCAGCAGCTTGGAGTGGGGACTAGCGAGCGCCTACGAGCAGTACTTC. Protein product: CASSLEWGLASAYEQYF.

This clone has more than one count but fewer than ten. The CDR3 loop is CASSLPRGRLNEQFF. In nucleotides, the CDR3 is TGTGCCAGCAGCTTACCCCGTGGGAGGTTGAATGAGCAGTTCTTC. This chain uses TRBV7-2 with TRBJ2-1; TRBD2 is a possible D gene (6 bases). The V gene lost 2 bases and the J gene lost 7 bases, with 15 bases spanning the gap. The germline V gene has CDR1 SGHTA and CDR2 FQGNSA. The CDR3 runs to 15 residues.

This clone was detected once. The DNA for the CDR3 is TGTGCCAGCAGTACAAGGACAGGGGGCTTAGAGGGCAATCAGCCCCAGCATTTT. Amino acid sequence: CASSTRTGGLEGNQPQHF. The rearrangement links TRBV6-2 or TRBV6-3 to TRBJ1-5; 11 positions agree with TRBD1. This CDR3 contains 18 residues. Germline V gives CDR1 MNHEY, CDR2 SVGEGT. J lost 2 bases, V lost 5 bases, and 11 bases had no gene match.

This chain connects TRBV9 to TRBJ2-1, with 7 bases matching TRBD1. The CDR3 is made up of 14 amino acids. V shed 0 bases and J 10 bases; nucleotides not matched to a gene: 7. Germline V gene data show CDR1 as SGDLS and CDR2 as YYNGEE. CDR3 bases: TGTGCCAGCAGCGTAGTCGACAGGGCTCAGGAGCAGTTCTTC. This gives the protein CASSVVDRAQEQFF.

The chain is built from TRBV5-5 and TRBJ1-5; D is undetermined. V was cut by 4 bases and J by 6 bases, with 14 bases left in between. Germline CDR1 is SGHKS and CDR2 is YYEKEE (reference sequence). This CDR3 is built from 14 residues. CDR3 amino acids: CASSIGALSQPQHF. The CDR3 region has the DNA TGTGCCAGCAGCATCGGTGCGCTCTCTCAGCCCCAGCATTTT.